The 25 T cell receptor beta chains below all came from one sample that was sequenced in a study of blood T cells in healthy people across ages. Using a J-beta primer mix together with a sample-barcoded 5' primer, a second PCR was run for about 6 to 12 cycles. TCRdb re-called the 5' RACE reads through MiXCR, storing one row per CDR3 protein. The sample lists around 520,000 distinct CDR3 sequences; about 26% were seen once. The same data also contributed to another study, on T cells of mothers and their children.

Sequencing was done on a sample of blood. The source is a boy under 10 years old in good health.

This clonotype was counted once. CDR3 sequence: CASSLDPDGETQYF. Here the CDR3 DNA reads TGCGCCAGCAGCTTGGACCCCGATGGAGAGACCCAGTACTTC. The chain recombines TRBV5-1 with TRBJ2-5; D call uncertain. The length of the CDR3 is 14 residues. Germline V gives CDR1 SGHRS, CDR2 YFSETQ. Trimming pared 0 bases from V and 4 bases from J, leaving 10 bases between.

The V call is TRBV29-1, the J call TRBJ2-1, with 7 bases matching TRBD1. The V gene end was trimmed by 3 bases and the J gene end by 6 bases; junction bases not matched to a gene: 2. Germline lookup yields CDR1 SQVTM and CDR2 ANQGSEA. CDR3 size: 12 residues. This CDR3 is CSVEDRFNEQFF. In DNA, the CDR3 is TGCAGCGTTGAGGACAGGTTCAATGAGCAGTTCTTC.

The V and J genes are TRBV6-1 and TRBJ2-1; 13 bases line up with TRBD2. Germline V gene data show CDR1 as MNHNS and CDR2 as SASEGT. The CDR3 has 15 amino acids. With V trimmed by 5 bases and J by 8 bases, 6 bases remained unmatched. DNA of the CDR3: TGTGCCAGCAGTCGGACTAGCGGGAGTAGGGATGAGCAGTTCTTC. It codes for CASSRTSGSRDEQFF.

This sequence joins TRBV12-3 or TRBV12-4 and TRBJ2-1, with 8 bases aligning to TRBD2. V lost 3 bases, J lost 4 bases, and 8 bases stayed unmatched. The CDR3 is 16 amino acids. The CDR3 nucleotides read TGTGCCAGCAGTTTTTTGGGACTAGTCGTTTACAATGAGCAGTTCTTC. Amino acids: CASSFLGLVVYNEQFF.

This clonotype was recorded a few times. The V gene is TRBV6-1, the J gene TRBJ2-2; 7 bases are a match to TRBD1. V trimming: 6 bases; J trimming: 6 bases; junction bases outside the gene matches: 10. The CDR3 sequence is 15 residues long. Germline assignment: CDR1 MNHNS and CDR2 SASEGT. The CDR3 nucleotides are TGTGCCAGCAGCCCCTGGACAGGAGAGCCCGGGGAGCTGTTTTTT. Protein product: CASSPWTGEPGELFF.

This clonotype was detected only a few times. The rearrangement joins TRBV15 to TRBJ1-4, with D uncertain. Germline lookup yields CDR1 LNHNV and CDR2 YYDKDF (reference sequence). This CDR3 is 14 amino acids long. Between the trimmed V and J ends, which lost 0 bases and 3 bases, there was a span of 5 bases. The CDR3: CATSRDRANEKLFF. As DNA, the CDR3 is TGTGCCACCAGCAGAGATAGAGCTAATGAAAAACTGTTTTTT.

In this sample, this clonotype turned up a few times. This chain connects TRBV20-1 to TRBJ2-5; 7 nucleotides match TRBD2. The DNA end is more similar to TRBJ2-1, so the J call may be wrong. CDR3 length: 12 amino acids. Germline values: CDR1 DFQATT, CDR2 SNEGSKA (reference sequence). Here the CDR3 reads CSASSSGNEQFF. Written as DNA, the CDR3 is TGCAGTGCTAGCTCTAGCGGCAATGAGCAGTTCTTC.

The CDR3 DNA sequence: TGTGCCAGCAGCGAAGGACAGGGAGGCTACGAGCAGTACTTC. Its translation: CASSEGQGGYEQYF. V is TRBV7-3 and J is TRBJ2-7, with 8 bases aligning to TRBD1. The CDR3 loop spans 14 amino acids. Losses at the gene ends were 5 bases for V and 3 bases for J; bases not matched to a gene: 6. Germline lookup yields CDR1 SGHTA and CDR2 FQGTGA.

The CDR3 DNA follows: TGTGCCAGCAGCTTAGTAGCCAGAGAATCCTACGAGCAGTACTTC. Protein product: CASSLVARESYEQYF. V gene TRBV11-3 combines with J gene TRBJ2-7; no clear D gene. The CDR3 contains 15 residues. Trimming pared 1 base from V and 1 base from J, leaving 11 bases between. Germline V gene data show CDR1 as SGHNT and CDR2 as YENEEA. The complete variable domain, with remaining parts taken from reference TRBV11-3 and TRBJ2-7, reads EAGVVQSPRYKIIEKKQPVAFWCNPISGHNTLYWYLQNLGQGPELLIRYENEEAVDDSQLPKDRFSAERLKGVDSTLKIQPAELGDSAVYLCASSLVARESYEQYFGPGTRLTVT.

This clonotype has only a few counts. The rearrangement links TRBV3-1 to TRBJ2-7, with a weak D call TRBD1 (6 bases). The CDR3 extends over 13 amino acids. Germline CDR1 reads LGHDT; CDR2 reads YNNKEL (reference sequence). V lost 4 bases to trimming and J lost 2 bases, with 9 bases between them. In nucleotides, the CDR3 is TGTGCCAGCAGCCGTGGACAGCCCTACGAGCAGTACTTC. Its protein is CASSRGQPYEQYF.

This clonotype came up a few times. The chain joins TRBV18 to TRBJ2-5; TRBD1 matches at 8 bases. CDR3 length: 17 amino acids. The germline V gene has CDR1 KGHSH and CDR2 LQKENI. V shed 1 base, J shed 3 bases, and the junction held 10 bases outside the gene matches. The CDR3, as DNA: TGTGCCAGCTCACCACTTCCGACAGGGGTGCTTAAAGAGACCCAGTACTTC. This codes for CASSPLPTGVLKETQYF.

The rearrangement uses TRBV7-2 and TRBJ2-7, with unresolved D. The germline V gene has CDR1 SGHTA and CDR2 FQGNSA. The CDR3 has 14 amino acids. The V end lost 2 bases, the J end lost 4 bases, and 12 bases lay between the germline ends. This CDR3 is CASSLFGDFYEQYF. DNA of the CDR3: TGTGCCAGCAGCTTATTTGGAGATTTTTACGAGCAGTACTTC.

J is TRBJ2-1 and V is TRBV6-6; 8 bases map to TRBD1. The CDR3 length is 15 residues. The J segment lost 2 bases and the V segment lost 0 bases, leaving 0 bases of the junction unmatched. Looked up from germline, CDR1 is MNHNY and CDR2 is SVGAGI (reference sequence). The CDR3 loop is CASSYSTGAYNEQFF. The CDR3 DNA sequence: TGTGCCAGCAGTTACTCGACAGGGGCCTACAATGAGCAGTTCTTC.

The chain carries TRBV6-5 and TRBJ2-1; 8 bases match TRBD2. Looked up from germline, CDR1 is MNHEY and CDR2 is SVGAGI. V lost 7 bases and J lost 2; bases outside the gene matches: 7. This CDR3 spans 15 amino acids. The CDR3 loop is CASKLAGSPYNEQFF. In DNA form, the CDR3 reads TGTGCCAGCAAATTAGCGGGGAGCCCCTACAATGAGCAGTTCTTC.

A few counts support this clonotype. The chain couples TRBV19 to TRBJ2-2; 7 bases match TRBD1. This CDR3 spans 20 amino acids. In germline, CDR1 is LNHDA, CDR2 SQIVND (reference sequence). Trimming took 5 bases from V and 1 from J; bases not matched to a gene: 19. The CDR3 sequence is CASSGATGRIRLGNTGELFF. The CDR3, as DNA: TGTGCCAGTAGTGGTGCGACAGGGAGAATCCGGTTAGGGAACACCGGGGAGCTGTTTTTT.

This clonotype was detected a few times. The chain combines TRBV20-1 with TRBJ2-3, with 7 nucleotides matching TRBD1. From germline, CDR1 is DFQATT and CDR2 SNEGSKA (reference sequence). J lost 6 bases, V lost 3 bases, and 6 bases had no gene match. The CDR3 is 13 residues long. The CDR3 DNA reads as TGCAGTGCTAGCCGCACAGGGGATGATACGCAGTATTTT. Encoded protein: CSASRTGDDTQYF.

In its sample, this clonotype was seen many times. CDR3 protein: CASSLSPSYEQYF. CDR3 DNA sequence: TGTGCCAGCAGCCTCTCCCCCTCCTACGAGCAGTACTTC. The J gene is TRBJ2-7, the V gene TRBV27; D is undetermined. This CDR3 is 13 amino acids long. V lost 6 bases to trimming and J lost 0 bases, with 9 bases between them. Looked up from germline, CDR1 is MNHEY and CDR2 is SMNVEV (reference sequence).

This clonotype turned up a few times. The CDR3 is CASSDGGNYGYTF. CDR3 in DNA: TGTGCCAGCAGTGACGGGGGTAACTATGGCTACACCTTC. The V and J genes are TRBV2 and TRBJ1-2, with D maybe TRBD1 (5 bases). Deletions cut 3 bases from V and 1 base from J, with 6 bases between. This CDR3 region has 13 residues. The germline CDR1 and CDR2 sequences are SNHLY and FYNNEI. Combining the CDR3 with reference TRBV2 and TRBJ1-2 gives the whole variable domain EPEVTQTPSHQVTQMGQEVILRCVPISNHLYFYWYRQILGQKVEFLVSFYNNEISEKSEIFDDQFSVERPDGSNFTLKIRSTKLEDSAMYFCASSDGGNYGYTFGSGTRLTVV.

This clonotype appeared a few times. This rearrangement joins TRBV12-3 or TRBV12-4 to TRBJ1-2; the D gene is possibly TRBD1 (6 bases). This CDR3 has 13 amino acids. The V end was cut by 7 bases, the J end by 6 bases, with 15 bases between. Written as DNA, the CDR3 is TGTGCCAGCACTCCTTACAGGGTACATGGCTACACCTTC. This sequence encodes CASTPYRVHGYTF.

V and J are TRBV5-1 and TRBJ2-7; 10 nucleotides line up with TRBD2. After removal of 0 bases from V and 7 bases from J, the junction contained 7 bases not matched to a gene. CDR1 is SGHRS, CDR2 YFSETQ, per germline. CDR3 size: 15 residues. The CDR3 DNA sequence: TGCGCCAGCAGCTTGGGGGCTAGCGGGAGTGATGAGCAGTACTTC. Protein sequence: CASSLGASGSDEQYF.

This clonotype was detected only a few times. The chain couples TRBV6-1 to TRBJ1-6; no definite D call. Germline loops: CDR1 MNHNS, CDR2 SASEGT. Trimming shortened V by 1 base and J by 9 bases, and 13 bases separated the two germline ends. CDR3 length: 15 residues. This CDR3 is CASSEVGNSGSPLHF. The CDR3 bases are TGTGCCAGCAGTGAAGTTGGAAACAGTGGTTCACCCCTCCACTTT.

This chain links TRBV10-3 with TRBJ1-2; tentative D call: TRBD1 (5 bases). Germline lookup yields CDR1 ENHRY and CDR2 SYGVKD. CDR3 length: 14 residues. V was shortened by 10 bases and J by 5 bases, with 20 bases between the two germline ends. The CDR3 region has the DNA TGTGCCACGGGGGATAGAGGGCTTAAGTATGGCTACACCTTC. Translating it yields CATGDRGLKYGYTF.

This rearrangement joins TRBV7-9 to TRBJ2-7, with TRBD1 matching 7 bases. CDR1 is SEHNR, CDR2 FQNEAQ, per germline (reference sequence). The CDR3 runs 16 residues. The V gene end was trimmed by 2 bases and the J gene end by 2 bases; junction bases not matched to a gene: 9. The CDR3 loop is CASSLCSRGSPYEQYF. The CDR3 nucleotides read TGTGCCAGCAGCTTATGTAGCAGGGGGTCCCCCTACGAGCAGTACTTC.

In its sample, this clonotype was seen a few times. CDR3 bases: TGTGCCAGCAGCGTAGAGATGGGCAGGCCGCATGAGCAGTTCTTC. It specifies CASSVEMGRPHEQFF. The chain is built from TRBV9 and TRBJ2-5; D gene unclear. The J call is in doubt because the DNA end fits TRBJ2-1 better. Germline values: CDR1 SGDLS, CDR2 YYNGEE. CDR3 length equals 15 residues.

This chain joins TRBV7-8 and TRBJ1-2; TRBD1 aligns across 8 bases. V was clipped by 5 bases and J by 8 bases; unmatched bases: 10. The CDR3 is made up of 14 amino acids. The germline V gene has CDR1 SGHVS and CDR2 FQNEAQ. The CDR3 reads CASSPGQGRLGYTF. The CDR3 DNA sequence: TGTGCCAGCAGCCCAGGACAGGGCCGCTTGGGCTACACCTTC.